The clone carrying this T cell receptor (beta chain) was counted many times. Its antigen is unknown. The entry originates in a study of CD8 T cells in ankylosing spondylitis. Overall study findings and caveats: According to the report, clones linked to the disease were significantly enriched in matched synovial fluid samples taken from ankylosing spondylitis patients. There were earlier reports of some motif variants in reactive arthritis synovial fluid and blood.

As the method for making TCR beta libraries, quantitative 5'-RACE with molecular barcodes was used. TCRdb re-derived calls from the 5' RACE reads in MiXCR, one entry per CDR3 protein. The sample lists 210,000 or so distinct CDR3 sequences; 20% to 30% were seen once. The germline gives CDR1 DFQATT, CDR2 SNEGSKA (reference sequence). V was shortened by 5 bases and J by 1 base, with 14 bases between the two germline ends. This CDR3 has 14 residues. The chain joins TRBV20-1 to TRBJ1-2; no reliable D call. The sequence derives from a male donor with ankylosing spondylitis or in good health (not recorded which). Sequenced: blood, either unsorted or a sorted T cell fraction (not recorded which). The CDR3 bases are TGCAGTGCTCATCAGGTGGCTTTTAACTATGGCTACACCTTC. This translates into CSAHQVAFNYGYTF.